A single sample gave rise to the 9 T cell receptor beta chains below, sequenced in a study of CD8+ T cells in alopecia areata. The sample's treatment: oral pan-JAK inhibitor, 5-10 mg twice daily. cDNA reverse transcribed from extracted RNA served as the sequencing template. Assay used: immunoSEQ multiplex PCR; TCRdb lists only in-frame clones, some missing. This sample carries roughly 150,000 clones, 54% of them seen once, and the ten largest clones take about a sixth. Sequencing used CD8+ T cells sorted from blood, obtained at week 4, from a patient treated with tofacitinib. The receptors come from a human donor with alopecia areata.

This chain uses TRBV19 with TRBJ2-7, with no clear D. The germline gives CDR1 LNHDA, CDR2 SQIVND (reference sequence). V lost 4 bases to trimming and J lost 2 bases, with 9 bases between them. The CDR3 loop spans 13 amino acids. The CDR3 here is CASSTPKTYEQYF. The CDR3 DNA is TGTGCCAGTAGTACCCCAAAAACCTACGAGCAGTACTTC. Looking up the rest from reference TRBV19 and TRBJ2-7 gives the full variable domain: DGGITQSPKYLFRKEGQNVTLSCEQNLNHDAMYWYRQDPGQGLRLIYYSQIVNDFQKGDIAEGYSVSREKKESFPLTVTSAQKNPTAFYLCASSTPKTYEQYFGPGTRLTVT.

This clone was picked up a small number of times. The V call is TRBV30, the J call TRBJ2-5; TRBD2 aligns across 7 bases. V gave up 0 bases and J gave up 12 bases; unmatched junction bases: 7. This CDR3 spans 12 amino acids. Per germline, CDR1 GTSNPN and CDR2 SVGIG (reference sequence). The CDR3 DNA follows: TGTGCCTGGAGTGTATTAGGGACTATAAAGTACTTC. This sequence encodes CAWSVLGTIKYF.

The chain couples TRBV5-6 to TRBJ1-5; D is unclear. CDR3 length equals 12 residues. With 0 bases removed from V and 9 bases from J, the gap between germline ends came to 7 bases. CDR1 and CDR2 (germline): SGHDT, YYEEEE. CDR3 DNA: TGTGCCAGCAGCTTGGAAGGAAGGCCCCAGCATTTT. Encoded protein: CASSLEGRPQHF.

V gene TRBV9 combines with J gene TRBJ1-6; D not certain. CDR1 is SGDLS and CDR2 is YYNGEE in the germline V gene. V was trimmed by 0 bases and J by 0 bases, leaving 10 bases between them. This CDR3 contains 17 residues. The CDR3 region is CASSVGPESSYNSPLHF. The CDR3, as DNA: TGTGCCAGCAGCGTAGGTCCAGAGAGCTCCTATAATTCACCCCTCCACTTT.

The CDR3 reads CASLDRSSYNSPLHF. DNA for the CDR3: TGTGCCAGCCTAGACAGAAGCTCCTATAATTCACCCCTCCACTTT. V is TRBV6-5 and J is TRBJ1-6, with D maybe TRBD1 (5 bases). CDR1 is MNHEY, CDR2 SVGAGI, per germline. The CDR3 length is 15 residues. Between the trimmed V and J ends, which lost 8 bases and 0 bases, there was a span of 11 bases.

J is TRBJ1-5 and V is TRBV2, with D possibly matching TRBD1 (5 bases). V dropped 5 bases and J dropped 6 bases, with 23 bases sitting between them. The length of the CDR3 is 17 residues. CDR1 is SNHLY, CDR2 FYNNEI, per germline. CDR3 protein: CASSPKVLGRVAQPQHF. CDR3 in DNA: TGTGCCAGCAGTCCCAAGGTCCTAGGCAGGGTGGCTCAGCCCCAGCATTTT. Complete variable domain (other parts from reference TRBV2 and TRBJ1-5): EPEVTQTPSHQVTQMGQEVILRCVPISNHLYFYWYRQILGQKVEFLVSFYNNEISEKSEIFDDQFSVERPDGSNFTLKIRSTKLEDSAMYFCASSPKVLGRVAQPQHFGDGTRLSIL.

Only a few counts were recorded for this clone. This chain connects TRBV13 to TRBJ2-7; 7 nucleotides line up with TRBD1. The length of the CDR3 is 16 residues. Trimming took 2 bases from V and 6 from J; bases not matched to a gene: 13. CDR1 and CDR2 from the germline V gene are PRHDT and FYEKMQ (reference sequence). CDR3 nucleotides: TGTGCCAGCAGCTTATCGAAAGAACAGGGGTTTTCCGAGCAGTACTTC. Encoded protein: CASSLSKEQGFSEQYF.

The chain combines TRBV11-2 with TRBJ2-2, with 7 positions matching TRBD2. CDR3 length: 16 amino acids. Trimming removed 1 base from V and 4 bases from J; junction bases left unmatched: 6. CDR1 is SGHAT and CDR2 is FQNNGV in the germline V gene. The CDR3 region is CASSLASGYVTGELFF. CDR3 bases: TGTGCCAGCAGCTTAGCTAGCGGTTATGTCACCGGGGAGCTGTTTTTT.

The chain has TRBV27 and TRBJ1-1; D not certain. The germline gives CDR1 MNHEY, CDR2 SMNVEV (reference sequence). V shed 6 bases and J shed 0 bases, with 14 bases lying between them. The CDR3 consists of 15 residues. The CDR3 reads CASSPLGLMNTEAFF. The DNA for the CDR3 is TGTGCCAGCAGCCCTCTCGGACTCATGAACACTGAAGCTTTCTTT.